The TCR beta chain under discussion was sequenced for a study of T cell changes during pregnancy in multiple sclerosis. Profiling relied on immunoSEQ multiplex PCR, and the TCRdb table lists in-frame clones only, not all of them. The table lists roughly 48,000 clones, 92% of them singletons. The material sequenced was CD4+ T cells from peripheral blood mononuclear cells, taken in the second trimester of pregnancy. The clonotype comes from a female donor in good health, enrolled as a control in a pregnancy study.

The CDR3 DNA reads TGTGCCATCAGTGAGGGGCAGGGTGGGGAGACCCAGTACTTC. Protein product: CAISEGQGGETQYF. V gene TRBV10-3 combines with J gene TRBJ2-5; a weak D match, TRBD1 (5 bases). Trimming shortened V by 2 bases and J by 5 bases, and 12 bases separated the two germline ends. The CDR3 spans 14 residues. Looked up from germline, CDR1 is ENHRY and CDR2 is SYGVKD.